This T cell receptor (beta chain) was recovered during a study of blood T cell repertoires in COVID-19 (dated by TCRdb to 2020 to 2022). For the wider study: Samples covering the acute and convalescent phases of COVID-19 were provided by collaborators in the United States, Italy and Spain. Where HLA class I and class II types were available, the types were taken from metadata supplied by the sample provider, not from assay-based typing. The repertoires were released in a freely available public database intended as a resource for research on the immune response to SARS-CoV-2. The samples were drawn from two sources: the first 160 participants of the ongoing ImmuneRACE study, and 1,254 subjects contributed by 6 global collaborators. The material from the prospective study consisted of cDNA or gDNA derived from T cells, B-cell-depleted T cells, or PBMCs. A de-identified subject ID, COVID-19 status, age in years and sex were almost always included in the sample metadata. The dataset comprised deeply sampled blood TCRbeta repertoires from subjects exposed to, actively infected with, or recovered from COVID-19. Study-wide conclusions, independent of this receptor: Clinical and demographic metadata were provided uncurated, with the amount varying by source and participant.

In Seattle, one collaborating source enrolled patients while the infection was active and tracked those patients longitudinally over the course of disease. Collaborating institutions collected whole blood in K2EDTA tubes following their own protocols. For TCRbeta analysis, collaborators shipped samples as frozen whole blood, isolated PBMCs, or DNA extracted from either of those sample types. TCRbeta CDR3 regions were amplified from genomic DNA by means of the immunoSEQ Assay, a bias-controlled multiplex PCR. The study's own analysis went as follows. Within the assay, amplification of reference gene primers was used to estimate how many nucleated cells each sample contained. To quantify the absolute abundance of each unique TCRbeta CDR3 rearrangement, sequence reads were collapsed and filtered. For each sample, productive Simpson clonality was calculated by taking the square root of Simpson's diversity index across productive rearrangements. This immuneACCESS table, as held by TCRdb, lists in-frame sequences with V and J called but not all clones. Of the missing ones, under half trace to an unresolved V gene in checked studies; the others have no known cause. The D gene and trimming were derived from the DNA, and the V and J assignments and clone size from that table. The table for this sample lists some 150,000 clones; about 80% of them were counted only once. 9% to 14% of the sample rests with the top ten.

The CDR3 runs 16 amino acids, cysteine and phenylalanine included. Only the CDR3 DNA stays, 48 bases, in frame from base 1. Compared with germline, V lacks 2 bases and J lacks 2 bases; bases without a gene match: 6. In the germline V gene, CDR1 corresponds to SGHRS and CDR2 to YFSETQ. Worth noting for this clone: This receptor's antigen is unknown. No qualities accompany the bases; no much larger clone lies one base away.

This chain is built from TRBV5-1 and TRBJ2-1; the central 8 bases match TRBD1. Sequenced input: peripheral blood. The sequence was obtained from a woman aged 60-75 years with COVID-19, enrolled during active disease. The bases read TGCGCCAGCAGCTTTGGGACAGGCTACCCCTACAATGAGCAGTTCTTC. This yields the protein CASSFGTGYPYNEQFF.